Reported below is one TCR beta chain. This sample stems from a study of blood T cell repertoires in COVID-19. For the study at large: The United States, Italy and Spain provided the acute and convalescent COVID-19 samples. The cDNA or gDNA used as material had been derived from T cells, B-cell-depleted T cells, or PBMCs.

Trimming pared 6 bases from V and 0 bases from J, leaving 8 bases between. CDR1 is MNHNY and CDR2 is SVGAGI in the germline V gene (reference sequence). This CDR3 spans 13 amino acids. Clones were sequenced by immunoSEQ multiplex PCR, and TCRdb holds only the in-frame ones, with some missing. In the table there are roughly 170,000 clones, 60% to 80% of which are singletons. The source material was PBMCs or T cells enriched from blood (not recorded which). The sequence came from a woman between 45 and 65 years old who had recovered from COVID-19. The rearrangement joins TRBV6-6 to TRBJ1-1, with a possible D match to TRBD1 (5 bases). The CDR3 nucleotides are TGTGCCAGCAGATGGGACTTGAACACTGAAGCTTTCTTT. Translation gives CASRWDLNTEAFF.